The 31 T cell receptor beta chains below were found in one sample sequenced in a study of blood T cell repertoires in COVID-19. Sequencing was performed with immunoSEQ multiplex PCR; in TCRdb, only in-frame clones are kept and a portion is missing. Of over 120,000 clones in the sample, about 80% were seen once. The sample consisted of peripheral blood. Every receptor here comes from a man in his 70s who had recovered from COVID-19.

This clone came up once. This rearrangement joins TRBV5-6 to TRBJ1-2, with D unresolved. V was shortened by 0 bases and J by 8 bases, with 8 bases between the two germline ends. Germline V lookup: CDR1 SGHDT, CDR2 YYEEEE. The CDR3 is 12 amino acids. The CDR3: CASSLGGGGYTF. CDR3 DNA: TGTGCCAGCAGCTTGGGGGGAGGCGGCTACACCTTC.

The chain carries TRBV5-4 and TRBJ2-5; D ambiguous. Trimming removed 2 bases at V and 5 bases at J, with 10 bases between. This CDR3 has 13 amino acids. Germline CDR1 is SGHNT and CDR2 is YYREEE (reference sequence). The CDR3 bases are TGTGCCAGCAGCTTTCTCGCCGGGGAGACCCAGTACTTC. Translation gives CASSFLAGETQYF.

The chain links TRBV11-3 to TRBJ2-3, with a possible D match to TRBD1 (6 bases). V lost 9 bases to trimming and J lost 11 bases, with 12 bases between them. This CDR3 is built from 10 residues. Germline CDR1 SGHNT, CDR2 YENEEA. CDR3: CARQGSGQYF. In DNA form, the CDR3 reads TGTGCCAGACAGGGCTCAGGGCAGTATTTT.

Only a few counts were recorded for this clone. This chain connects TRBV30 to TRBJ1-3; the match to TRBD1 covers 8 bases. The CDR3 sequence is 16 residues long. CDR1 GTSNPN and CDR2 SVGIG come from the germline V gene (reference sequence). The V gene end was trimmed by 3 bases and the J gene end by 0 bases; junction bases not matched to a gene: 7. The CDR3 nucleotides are TGTGCCTGGAGGCGGGACAGGTCCTACTCTGGAAACACCATATATTTT. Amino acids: CAWRRDRSYSGNTIYF.

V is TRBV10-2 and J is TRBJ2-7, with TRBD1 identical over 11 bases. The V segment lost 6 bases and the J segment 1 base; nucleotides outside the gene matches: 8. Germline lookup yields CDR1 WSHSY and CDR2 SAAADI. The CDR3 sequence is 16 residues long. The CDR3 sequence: CASRARGQGASYEQYF. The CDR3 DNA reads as TGCGCCAGCAGGGCCAGAGGACAGGGGGCATCCTACGAGCAGTACTTC.

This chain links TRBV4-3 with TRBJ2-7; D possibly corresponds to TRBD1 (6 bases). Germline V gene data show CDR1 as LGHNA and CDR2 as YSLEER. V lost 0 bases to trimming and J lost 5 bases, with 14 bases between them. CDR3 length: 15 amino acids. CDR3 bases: TGCGCCAGCAGCCAAGACCCTACAGGGACCGACGAGCAGTACTTC. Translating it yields CASSQDPTGTDEQYF.

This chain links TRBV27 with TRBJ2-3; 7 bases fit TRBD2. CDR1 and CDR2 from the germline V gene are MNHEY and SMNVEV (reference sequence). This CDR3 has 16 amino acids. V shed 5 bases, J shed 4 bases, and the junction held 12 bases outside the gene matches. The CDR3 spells CASSQRTSLGADTQYF. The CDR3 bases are TGTGCCAGCAGTCAGAGGACTAGTTTGGGTGCAGATACGCAGTATTTT.

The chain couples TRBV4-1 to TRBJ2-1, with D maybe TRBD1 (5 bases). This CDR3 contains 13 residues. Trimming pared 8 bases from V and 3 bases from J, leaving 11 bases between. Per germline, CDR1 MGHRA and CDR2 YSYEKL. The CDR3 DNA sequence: TGCGCCAGCGCACAGGCATACTACAATGAGCAGTTCTTC. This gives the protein CASAQAYYNEQFF.

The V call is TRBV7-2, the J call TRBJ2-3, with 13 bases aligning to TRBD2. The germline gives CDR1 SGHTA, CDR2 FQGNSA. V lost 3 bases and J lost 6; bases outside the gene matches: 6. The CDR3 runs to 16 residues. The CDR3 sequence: CASSLGLAGPQDTQYF. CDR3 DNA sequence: TGTGCCAGCAGCTTGGGACTAGCGGGACCGCAGGATACGCAGTATTTT.

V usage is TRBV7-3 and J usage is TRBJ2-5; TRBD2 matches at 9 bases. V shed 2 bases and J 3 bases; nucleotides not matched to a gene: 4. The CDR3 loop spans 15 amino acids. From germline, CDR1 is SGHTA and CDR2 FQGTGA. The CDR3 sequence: CASSLGSGGEETQYF. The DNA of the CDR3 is TGTGCCAGCAGCTTAGGTAGCGGGGGAGAAGAGACCCAGTACTTC.

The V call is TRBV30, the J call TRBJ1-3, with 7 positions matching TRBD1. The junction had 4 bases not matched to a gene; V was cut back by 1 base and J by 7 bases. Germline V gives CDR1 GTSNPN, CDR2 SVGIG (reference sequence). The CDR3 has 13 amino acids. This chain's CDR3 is CAWSGQGRNTIYF. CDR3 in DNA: TGTGCCTGGAGTGGACAGGGAAGGAACACCATATATTTT.

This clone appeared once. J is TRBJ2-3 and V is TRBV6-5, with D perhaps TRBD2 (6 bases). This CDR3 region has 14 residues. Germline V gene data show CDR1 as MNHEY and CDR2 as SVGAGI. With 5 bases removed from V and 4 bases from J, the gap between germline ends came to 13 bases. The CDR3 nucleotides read TGTGCCAGCAGTCCCACGGGGACTCCAGATACGCAGTATTTT. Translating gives CASSPTGTPDTQYF.

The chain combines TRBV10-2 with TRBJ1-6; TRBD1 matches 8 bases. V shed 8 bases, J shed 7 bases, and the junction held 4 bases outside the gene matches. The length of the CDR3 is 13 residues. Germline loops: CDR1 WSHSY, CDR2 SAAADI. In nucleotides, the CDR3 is TGCGCCAGCCGACAGGGGATGAATTCACCCCTCCACTTT. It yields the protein CASRQGMNSPLHF.

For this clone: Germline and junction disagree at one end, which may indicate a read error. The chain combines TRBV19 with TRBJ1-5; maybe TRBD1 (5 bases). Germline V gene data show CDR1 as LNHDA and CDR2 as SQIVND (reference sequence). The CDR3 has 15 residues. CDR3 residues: CASSVEGGGNQPQHF. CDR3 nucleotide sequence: TGTGCCAGTAGTGTAGAGGGAGGGGGCAATCAGCCCCAGCATTTT.

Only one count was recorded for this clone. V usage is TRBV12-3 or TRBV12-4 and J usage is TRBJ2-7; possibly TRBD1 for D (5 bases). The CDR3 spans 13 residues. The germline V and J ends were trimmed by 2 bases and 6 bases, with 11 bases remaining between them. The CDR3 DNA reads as TGTGCCAGCAGTTTAAGGGGCTCCGGCGAGCAGTACTTC. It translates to CASSLRGSGEQYF.

The DNA for the CDR3 is TGCAGTGCTAGTCCAAGCGAGGTAAACTATGGCTACACCTTC. It codes for CSASPSEVNYGYTF. The chain uses TRBV20-1 and TRBJ1-2, with D unclear. The V end lost 3 bases, the J end lost 2 bases, and 13 bases lay between the germline ends. CDR3 length equals 14 residues. Germline loops: CDR1 DFQATT, CDR2 SNEGSKA (reference sequence).

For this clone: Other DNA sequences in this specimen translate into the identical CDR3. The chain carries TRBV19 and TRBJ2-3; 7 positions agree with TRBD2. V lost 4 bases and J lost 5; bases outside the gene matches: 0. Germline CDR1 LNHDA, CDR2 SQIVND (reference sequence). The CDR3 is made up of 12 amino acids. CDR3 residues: CASSTGGDTQYF. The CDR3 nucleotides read TGTGCCAGTAGTACGGGGGGAGATACGCAGTATTTT.

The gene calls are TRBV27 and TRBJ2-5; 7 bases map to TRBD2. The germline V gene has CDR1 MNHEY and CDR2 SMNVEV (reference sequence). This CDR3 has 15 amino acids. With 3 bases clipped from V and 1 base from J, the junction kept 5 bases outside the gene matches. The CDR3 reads CASSLGTTFQETQYF. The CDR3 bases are TGTGCCAGCAGTTTGGGGACTACCTTCCAAGAGACCCAGTACTTC.

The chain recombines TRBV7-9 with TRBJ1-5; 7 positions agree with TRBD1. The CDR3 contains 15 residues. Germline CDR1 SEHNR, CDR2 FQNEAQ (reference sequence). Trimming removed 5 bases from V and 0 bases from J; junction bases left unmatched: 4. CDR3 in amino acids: CASSDREDSNQPQHF. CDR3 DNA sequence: TGTGCCAGCAGCGACAGGGAGGATAGCAATCAGCCCCAGCATTTT.

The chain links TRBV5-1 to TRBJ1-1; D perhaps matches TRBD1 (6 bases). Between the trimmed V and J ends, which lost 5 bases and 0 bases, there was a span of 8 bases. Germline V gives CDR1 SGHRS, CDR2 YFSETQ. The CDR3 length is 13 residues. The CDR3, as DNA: TGCGCCAGCAGGCAGGGGCTGAACACTGAAGCTTTCTTT. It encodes CASRQGLNTEAFF.

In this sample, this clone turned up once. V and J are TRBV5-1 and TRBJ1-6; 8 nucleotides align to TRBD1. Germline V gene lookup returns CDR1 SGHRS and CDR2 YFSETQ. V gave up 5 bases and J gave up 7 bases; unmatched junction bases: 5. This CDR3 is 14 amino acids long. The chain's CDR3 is CASSAWTGNSPLHF. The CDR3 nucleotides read TGCGCCAGCAGTGCCTGGACAGGGAATTCACCCCTCCACTTT.

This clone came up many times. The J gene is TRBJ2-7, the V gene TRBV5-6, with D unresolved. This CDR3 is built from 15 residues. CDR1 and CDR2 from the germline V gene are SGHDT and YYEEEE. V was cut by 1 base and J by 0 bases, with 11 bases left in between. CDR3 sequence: CASSLPGTSSYEQYF. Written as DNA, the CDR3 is TGTGCCAGCAGCTTGCCAGGCACCTCCTCCTACGAGCAGTACTTC.

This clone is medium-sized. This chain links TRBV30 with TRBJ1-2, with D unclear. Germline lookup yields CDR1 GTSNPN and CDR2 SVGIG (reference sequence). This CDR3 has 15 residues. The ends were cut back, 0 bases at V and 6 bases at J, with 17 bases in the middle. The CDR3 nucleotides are TGTGCCTGGAGTGTTTCGCGGGCGATGGGGAATGGCTACACCTTC. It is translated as CAWSVSRAMGNGYTF.

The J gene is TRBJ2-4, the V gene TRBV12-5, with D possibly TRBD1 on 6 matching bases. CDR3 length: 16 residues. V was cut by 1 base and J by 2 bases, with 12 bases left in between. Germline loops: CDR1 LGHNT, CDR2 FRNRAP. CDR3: CASGLGGQEPKNIQYF. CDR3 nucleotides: TGTGCTAGTGGTTTGGGGGGGCAAGAACCCAAAAACATTCAGTACTTC.

The CDR3 DNA sequence: TGCGCCAGCAGCCGAACAGGGGTAGGCGAGCAGTACTTC. Its translation is CASSRTGVGEQYF. The chain uses TRBV4-3 and TRBJ2-7; 7 nucleotides match TRBD1. Germline V gene lookup returns CDR1 LGHNA and CDR2 YSLEER. V trimming: 4 bases; J trimming: 6 bases; junction bases outside the gene matches: 6. This CDR3 contains 13 residues.

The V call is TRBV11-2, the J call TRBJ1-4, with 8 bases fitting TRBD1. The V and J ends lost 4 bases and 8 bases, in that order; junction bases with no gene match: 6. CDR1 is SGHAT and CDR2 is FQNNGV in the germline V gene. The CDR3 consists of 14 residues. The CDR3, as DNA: TGTGCCAGCAGCTCCGGACAGGGTCGGGAAAAACTGTTTTTT. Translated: CASSSGQGREKLFF.

This chain's CDR3 is CASSLLAGEAGELFF. CDR3 bases: TGCGCCAGCAGCTTACTAGCGGGAGAGGCCGGGGAGCTGTTTTTT. The chain employs TRBV5-1 and TRBJ2-2; 11 bases are a match to TRBD2. CDR3 length: 15 amino acids. The V gene's germline CDR1 is SGHRS and CDR2 YFSETQ. The V and J ends lost 2 bases and 6 bases, in that order; junction bases with no gene match: 3.

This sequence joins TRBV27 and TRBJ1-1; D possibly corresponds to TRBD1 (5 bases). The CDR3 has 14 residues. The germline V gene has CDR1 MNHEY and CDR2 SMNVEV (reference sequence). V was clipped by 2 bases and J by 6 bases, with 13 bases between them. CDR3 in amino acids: CASSLGGGIAEAFF. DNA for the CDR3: TGTGCCAGCAGTTTAGGGGGGGGAATCGCTGAAGCTTTCTTT.

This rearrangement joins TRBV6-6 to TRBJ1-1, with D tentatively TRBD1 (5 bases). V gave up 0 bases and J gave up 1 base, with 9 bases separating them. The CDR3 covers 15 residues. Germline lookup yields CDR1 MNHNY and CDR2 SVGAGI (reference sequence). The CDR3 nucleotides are TGTGCCAGCAGTTACTCGACAGAATCGAACACTGAAGCTTTCTTT. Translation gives CASSYSTESNTEAFF.

CDR3 region: CASSFQGLGSYEQYF. CDR3 coding DNA: TGTGCCAGCAGTTTCCAGGGGTTGGGCTCCTACGAGCAGTACTTC. This rearrangement joins TRBV27 to TRBJ2-7; D perhaps matches TRBD1 (6 bases). CDR3 length equals 15 residues. Germline loops: CDR1 MNHEY, CDR2 SMNVEV (reference sequence). With 3 bases removed from V and 0 bases from J, the gap between germline ends came to 12 bases.

CDR3 in DNA: TGTGCCAGCAGCTTGGATAGGGGGCCCTCTAACTATGGCTACACCTTC. It encodes CASSLDRGPSNYGYTF. J is TRBJ1-2 and V is TRBV5-6; TRBD1 matches at 7 bases. The CDR3 length is 16 residues. V dropped 0 bases and J dropped 0; count of bases not matched to a gene: 5. Germline lookup yields CDR1 SGHDT and CDR2 YYEEEE.